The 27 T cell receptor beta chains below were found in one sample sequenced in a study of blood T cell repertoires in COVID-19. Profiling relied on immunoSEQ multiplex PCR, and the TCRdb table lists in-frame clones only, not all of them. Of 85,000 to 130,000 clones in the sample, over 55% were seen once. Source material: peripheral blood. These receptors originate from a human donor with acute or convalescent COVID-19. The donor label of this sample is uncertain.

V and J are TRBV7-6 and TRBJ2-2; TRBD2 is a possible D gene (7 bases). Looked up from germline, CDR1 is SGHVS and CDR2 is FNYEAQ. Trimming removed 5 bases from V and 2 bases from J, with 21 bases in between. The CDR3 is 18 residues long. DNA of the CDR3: TGTGCCAGCAGCCTCCAGATGCGGGGGCGCAGTAACACCGGGGAGCTGTTTTTT. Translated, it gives CASSLQMRGRSNTGELFF.

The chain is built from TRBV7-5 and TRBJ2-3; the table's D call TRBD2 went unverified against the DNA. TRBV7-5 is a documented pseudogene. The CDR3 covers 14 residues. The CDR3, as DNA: TGTGCCAGAAGCCGGCTAGCCCCCACAGATACGCAGTATTTT. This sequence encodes CARSRLAPTDTQYF.

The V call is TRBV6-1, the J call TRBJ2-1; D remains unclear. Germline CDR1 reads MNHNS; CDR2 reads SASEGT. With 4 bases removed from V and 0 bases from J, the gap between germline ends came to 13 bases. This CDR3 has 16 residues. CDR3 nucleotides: TGTGCCAGCAGTGCTAAAAGCCGGTCCTCCTACAATGAGCAGTTCTTC. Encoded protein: CASSAKSRSSYNEQFF.

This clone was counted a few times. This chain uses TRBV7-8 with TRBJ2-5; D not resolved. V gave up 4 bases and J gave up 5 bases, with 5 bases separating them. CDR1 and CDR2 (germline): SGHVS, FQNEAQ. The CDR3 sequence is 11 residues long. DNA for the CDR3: TGTGCCAGCAGCTCTATGGAGACCCAGTACTTC. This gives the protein CASSSMETQYF.

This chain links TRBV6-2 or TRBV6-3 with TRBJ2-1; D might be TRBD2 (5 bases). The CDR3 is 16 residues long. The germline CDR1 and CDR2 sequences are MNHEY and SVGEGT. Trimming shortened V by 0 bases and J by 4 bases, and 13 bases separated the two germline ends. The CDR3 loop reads CASSYSAAAPYNEQFF. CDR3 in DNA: TGTGCCAGCAGTTACTCTGCAGCGGCGCCATACAATGAGCAGTTCTTC.

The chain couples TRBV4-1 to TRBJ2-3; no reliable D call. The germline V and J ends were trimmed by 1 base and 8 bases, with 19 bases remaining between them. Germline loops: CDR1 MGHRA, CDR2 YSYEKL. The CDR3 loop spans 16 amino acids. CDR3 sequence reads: CASSQVDMGFLGTQYF. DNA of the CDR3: TGCGCCAGCAGCCAAGTAGATATGGGCTTCTTAGGTACGCAGTATTTT.

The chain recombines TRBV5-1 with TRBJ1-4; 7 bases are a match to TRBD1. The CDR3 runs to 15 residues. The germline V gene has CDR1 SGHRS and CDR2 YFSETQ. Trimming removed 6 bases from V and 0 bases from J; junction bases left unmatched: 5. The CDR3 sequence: CASKGTVATNEKLFF. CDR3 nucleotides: TGCGCCAGCAAGGGGACAGTTGCAACTAATGAAAAACTGTTTTTT.

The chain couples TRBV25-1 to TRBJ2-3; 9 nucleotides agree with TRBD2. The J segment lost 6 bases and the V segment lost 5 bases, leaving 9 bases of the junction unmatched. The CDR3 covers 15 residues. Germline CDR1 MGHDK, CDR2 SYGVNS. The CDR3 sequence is CASSLASGAADTQYF. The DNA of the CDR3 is TGTGCCAGCAGTCTGGCTAGCGGGGCAGCCGATACGCAGTATTTT.

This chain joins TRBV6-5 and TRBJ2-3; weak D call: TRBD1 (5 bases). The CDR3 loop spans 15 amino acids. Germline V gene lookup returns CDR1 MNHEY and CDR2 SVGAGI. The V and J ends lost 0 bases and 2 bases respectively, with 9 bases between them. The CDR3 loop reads CASSYSGADTDTQYF. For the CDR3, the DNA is TGTGCCAGCAGTTACTCTGGGGCGGACACAGATACGCAGTATTTT.

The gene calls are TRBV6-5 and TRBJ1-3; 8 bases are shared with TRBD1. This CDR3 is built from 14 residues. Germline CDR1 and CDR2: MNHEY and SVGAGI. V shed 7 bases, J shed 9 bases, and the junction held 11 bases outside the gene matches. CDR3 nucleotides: TGTGCCAGCACCAGCCGGACAGGGATCCGCACCATATATTTT. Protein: CASTSRTGIRTIYF.

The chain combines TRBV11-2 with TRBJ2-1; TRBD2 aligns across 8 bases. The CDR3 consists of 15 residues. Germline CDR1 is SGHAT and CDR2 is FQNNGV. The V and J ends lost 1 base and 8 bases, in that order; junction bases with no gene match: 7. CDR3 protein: CASSLGRGGLYEQFF. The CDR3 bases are TGTGCCAGCAGCTTAGGACGGGGGGGCCTATATGAGCAGTTCTTC.

The DNA of the CDR3 is TGTGCCAGCACAACAGGGGACACCGGGGAGCTGTTTTTT. Amino acids: CASTTGDTGELFF. The genes are TRBV25-1 and TRBJ2-2; 7 nucleotides match TRBD1. Unmatched junction bases numbered 2, after V lost 7 bases and J lost 3 bases. The CDR3 consists of 13 residues. CDR1 MGHDK and CDR2 SYGVNS come from the germline V gene.

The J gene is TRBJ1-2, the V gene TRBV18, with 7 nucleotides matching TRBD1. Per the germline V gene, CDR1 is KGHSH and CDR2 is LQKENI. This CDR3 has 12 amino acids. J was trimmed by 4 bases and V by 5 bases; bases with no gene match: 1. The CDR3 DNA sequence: TGTGCCAGCTCAAGGGACAGCTATGGCTACACCTTC. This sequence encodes CASSRDSYGYTF.

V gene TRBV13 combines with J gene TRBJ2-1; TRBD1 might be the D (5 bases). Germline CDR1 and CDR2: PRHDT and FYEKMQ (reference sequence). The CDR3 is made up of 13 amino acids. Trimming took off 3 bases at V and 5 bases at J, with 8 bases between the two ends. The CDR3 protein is CASSLSGHNEQFF. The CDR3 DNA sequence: TGTGCCAGCAGCTTGTCAGGGCACAATGAGCAGTTCTTC.

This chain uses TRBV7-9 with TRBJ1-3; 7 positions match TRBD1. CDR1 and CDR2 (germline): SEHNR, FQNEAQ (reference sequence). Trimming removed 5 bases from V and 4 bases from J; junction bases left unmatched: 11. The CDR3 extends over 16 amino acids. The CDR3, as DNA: TGTGCCAGCAGCCTACTGACAGGGTTTACAGGAAACACCATATATTTT. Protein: CASSLLTGFTGNTIYF. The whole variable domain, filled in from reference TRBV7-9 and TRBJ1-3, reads DTGVSQNPRHKITKRGQNVTFRCDPISEHNRLYWYRQTLGQGPEFLTYFQNEAQLEKSRLLSDRFSAERPKGSFSTLEIQRTEQGDSAMYLCASSLLTGFTGNTIYFGEGSWLTVV.

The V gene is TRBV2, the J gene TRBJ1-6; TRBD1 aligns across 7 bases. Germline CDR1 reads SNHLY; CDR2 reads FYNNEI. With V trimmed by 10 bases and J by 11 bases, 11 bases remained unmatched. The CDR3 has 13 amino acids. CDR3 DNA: TGTGCCACCAAAAAGGACAGGCATACACCCCTCCACTTT. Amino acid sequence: CATKKDRHTPLHF.

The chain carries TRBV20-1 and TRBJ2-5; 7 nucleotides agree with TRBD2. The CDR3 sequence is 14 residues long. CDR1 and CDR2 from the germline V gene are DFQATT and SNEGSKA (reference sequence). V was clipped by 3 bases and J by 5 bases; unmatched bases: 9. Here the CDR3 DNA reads TGCAGTGCTAGTCGACTAAGCGGGGTGGAGACCCAGTACTTC. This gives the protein CSASRLSGVETQYF.

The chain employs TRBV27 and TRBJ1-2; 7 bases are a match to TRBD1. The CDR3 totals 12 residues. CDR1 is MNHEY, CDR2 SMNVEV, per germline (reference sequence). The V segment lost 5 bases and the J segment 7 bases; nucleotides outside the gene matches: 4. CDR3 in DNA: TGTGCCAGCAGTCTCACAGGGGTTGGCTACACCTTC. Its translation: CASSLTGVGYTF.

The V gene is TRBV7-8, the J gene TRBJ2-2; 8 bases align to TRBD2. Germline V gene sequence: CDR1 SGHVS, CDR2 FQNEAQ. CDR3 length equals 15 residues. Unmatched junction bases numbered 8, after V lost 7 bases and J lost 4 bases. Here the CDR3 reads CASKSSGGATGELFF. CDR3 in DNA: TGTGCCAGCAAGTCCTCCGGGGGGGCCACCGGGGAGCTGTTTTTT. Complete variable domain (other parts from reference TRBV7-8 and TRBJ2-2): GAGVSQSPRYKVAKRGQDVALRCDPISGHVSLFWYQQALGQGPEFLTYFQNEAQLDKSGLPSDRFFAERPEGSVSTLKIQRTQQEDSAVYLCASKSSGGATGELFFGEGSRLTVL.

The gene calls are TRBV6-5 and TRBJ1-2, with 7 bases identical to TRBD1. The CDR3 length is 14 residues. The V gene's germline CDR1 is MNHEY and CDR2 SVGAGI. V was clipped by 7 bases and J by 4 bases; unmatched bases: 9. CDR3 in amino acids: CASTLGTESYGYTF. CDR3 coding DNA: TGTGCCAGCACCCTGGGGACAGAAAGCTATGGCTACACCTTC.

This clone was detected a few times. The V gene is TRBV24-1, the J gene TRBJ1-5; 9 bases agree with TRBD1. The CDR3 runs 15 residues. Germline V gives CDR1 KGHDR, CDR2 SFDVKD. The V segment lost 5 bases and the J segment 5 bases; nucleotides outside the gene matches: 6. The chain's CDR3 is CATSASGQGYQPQHF. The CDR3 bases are TGTGCCACCAGTGCCTCGGGACAGGGCTATCAGCCCCAGCATTTT.

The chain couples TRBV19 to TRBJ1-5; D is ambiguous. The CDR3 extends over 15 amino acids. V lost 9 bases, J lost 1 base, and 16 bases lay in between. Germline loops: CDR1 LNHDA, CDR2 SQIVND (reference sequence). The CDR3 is CASGTSVRSNQPQHF. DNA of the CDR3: TGTGCCAGCGGCACTTCCGTCAGGAGCAATCAGCCCCAGCATTTT.

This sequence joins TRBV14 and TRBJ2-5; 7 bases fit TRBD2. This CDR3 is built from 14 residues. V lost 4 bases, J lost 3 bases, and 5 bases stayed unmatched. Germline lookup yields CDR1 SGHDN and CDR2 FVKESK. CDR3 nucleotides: TGTGCCAGCAGCCCTCTAGCGGTTGAAGAGACCCAGTACTTC. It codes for CASSPLAVEETQYF.

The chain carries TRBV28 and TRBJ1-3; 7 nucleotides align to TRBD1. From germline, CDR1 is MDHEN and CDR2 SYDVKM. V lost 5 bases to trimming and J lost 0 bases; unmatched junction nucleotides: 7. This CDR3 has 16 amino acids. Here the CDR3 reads CASSPRDSSSGNTIYF. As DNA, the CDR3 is TGTGCCAGCAGTCCTCGGGACAGCAGCTCTGGAAACACCATATATTTT.

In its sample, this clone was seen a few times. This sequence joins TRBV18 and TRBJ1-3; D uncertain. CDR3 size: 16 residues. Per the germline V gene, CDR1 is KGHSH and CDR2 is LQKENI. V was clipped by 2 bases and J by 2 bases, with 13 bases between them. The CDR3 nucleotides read TGTGCCAGCTCACCAAACGTCTGGGAGCCTGGAAACACCATATATTTT. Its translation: CASSPNVWEPGNTIYF.

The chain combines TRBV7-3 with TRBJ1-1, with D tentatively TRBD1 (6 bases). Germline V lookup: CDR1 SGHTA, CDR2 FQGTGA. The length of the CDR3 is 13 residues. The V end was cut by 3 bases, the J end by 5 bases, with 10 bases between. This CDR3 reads CASSFSGVTEAFF. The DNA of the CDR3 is TGTGCCAGCAGCTTCTCAGGGGTTACTGAAGCTTTCTTT.

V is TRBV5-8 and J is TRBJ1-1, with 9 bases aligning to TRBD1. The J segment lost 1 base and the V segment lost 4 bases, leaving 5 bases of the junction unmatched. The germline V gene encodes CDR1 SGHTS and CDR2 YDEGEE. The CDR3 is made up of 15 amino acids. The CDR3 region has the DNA TGTGCCAGCAGCCCCGGACAGGGGCGGAACACTGAAGCTTTCTTT. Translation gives CASSPGQGRNTEAFF.